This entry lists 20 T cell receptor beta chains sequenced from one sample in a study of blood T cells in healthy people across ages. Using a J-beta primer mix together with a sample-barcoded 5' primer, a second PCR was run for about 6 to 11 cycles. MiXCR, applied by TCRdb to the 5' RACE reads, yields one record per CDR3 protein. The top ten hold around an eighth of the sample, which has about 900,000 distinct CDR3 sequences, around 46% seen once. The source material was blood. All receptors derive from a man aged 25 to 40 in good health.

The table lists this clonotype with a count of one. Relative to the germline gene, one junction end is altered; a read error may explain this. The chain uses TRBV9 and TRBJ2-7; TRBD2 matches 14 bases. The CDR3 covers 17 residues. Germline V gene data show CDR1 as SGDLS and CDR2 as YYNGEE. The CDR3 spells CTSSARLAGGRYNEQYF. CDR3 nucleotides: TGTACCAGCAGCGCCAGACTAGCGGGGGGGCGCTACAATGAGCAGTACTTC.

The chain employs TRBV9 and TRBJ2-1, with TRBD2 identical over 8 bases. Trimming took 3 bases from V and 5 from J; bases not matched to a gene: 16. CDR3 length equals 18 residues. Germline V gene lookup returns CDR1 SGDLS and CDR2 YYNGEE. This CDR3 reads CASSETHGAGGKDNEQFF. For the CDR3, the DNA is TGTGCCAGCAGCGAGACCCATGGGGCGGGGGGAAAGGACAATGAGCAGTTCTTC.

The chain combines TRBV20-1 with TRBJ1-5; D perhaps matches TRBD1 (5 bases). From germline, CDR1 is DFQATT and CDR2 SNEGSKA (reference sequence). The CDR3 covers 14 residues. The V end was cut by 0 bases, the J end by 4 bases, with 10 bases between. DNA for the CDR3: TGCAGTGCTAGAGACAGTCGACAGAATCAGCCCCAGCATTTT. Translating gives CSARDSRQNQPQHF.

The CDR3 loop reads CASSEDRIYGYTF. CDR3 nucleotide sequence: TGTGCCAGCAGCGAGGACAGGATATATGGCTACACCTTC. V usage is TRBV28 and J usage is TRBJ1-2; 7 bases agree with TRBD1. The CDR3 has 13 amino acids. J gave up 5 bases and V 6 bases, and 6 bases lay outside the gene matches. Germline CDR1 and CDR2: MDHEN and SYDVKM.

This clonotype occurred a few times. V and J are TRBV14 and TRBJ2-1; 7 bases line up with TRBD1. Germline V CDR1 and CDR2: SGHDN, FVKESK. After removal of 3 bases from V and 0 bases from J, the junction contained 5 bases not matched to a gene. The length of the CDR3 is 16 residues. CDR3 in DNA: TGTGCCAGCAGCCAGCTGGGACAGAGCTCCTACAATGAGCAGTTCTTC. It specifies CASSQLGQSSYNEQFF.

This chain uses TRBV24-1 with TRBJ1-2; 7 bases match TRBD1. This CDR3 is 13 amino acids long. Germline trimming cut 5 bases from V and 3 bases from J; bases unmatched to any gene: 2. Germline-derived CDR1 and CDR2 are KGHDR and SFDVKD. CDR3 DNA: TGTGCCACCAGTGGACAGGGAGACTATGGCTACACCTTC. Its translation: CATSGQGDYGYTF.

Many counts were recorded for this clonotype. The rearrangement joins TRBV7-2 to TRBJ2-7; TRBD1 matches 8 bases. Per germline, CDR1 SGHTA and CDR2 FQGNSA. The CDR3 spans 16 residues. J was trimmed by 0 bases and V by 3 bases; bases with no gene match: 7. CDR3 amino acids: CASSLDRVSSSYEQYF. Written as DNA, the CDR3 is TGTGCCAGCAGCTTGGACAGGGTATCTTCCTCCTACGAGCAGTACTTC.

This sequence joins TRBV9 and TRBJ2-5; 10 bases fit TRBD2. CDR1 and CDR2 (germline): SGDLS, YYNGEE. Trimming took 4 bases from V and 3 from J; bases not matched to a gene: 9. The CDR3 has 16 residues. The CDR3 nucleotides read TGTGCCAGCAGCCCTCACTCTAGCGGGGGTGAAGAGACCCAGTACTTC. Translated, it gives CASSPHSSGGEETQYF.

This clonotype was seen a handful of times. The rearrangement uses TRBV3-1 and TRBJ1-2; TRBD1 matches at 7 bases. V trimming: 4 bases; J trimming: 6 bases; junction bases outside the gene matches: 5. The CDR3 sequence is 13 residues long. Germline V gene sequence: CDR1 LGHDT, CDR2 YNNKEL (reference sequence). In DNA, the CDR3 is TGTGCCAGCAGCCCCAGGGGGACAAATGGCTACACCTTC. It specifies CASSPRGTNGYTF.

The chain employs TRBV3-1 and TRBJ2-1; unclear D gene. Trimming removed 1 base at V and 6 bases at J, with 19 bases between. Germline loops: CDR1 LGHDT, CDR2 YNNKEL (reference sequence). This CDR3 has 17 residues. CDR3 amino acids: CASSQGRSDGPFNEQFF. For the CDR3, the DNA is TGTGCCAGCAGCCAAGGTAGGAGTGACGGACCCTTCAATGAGCAGTTCTTC.

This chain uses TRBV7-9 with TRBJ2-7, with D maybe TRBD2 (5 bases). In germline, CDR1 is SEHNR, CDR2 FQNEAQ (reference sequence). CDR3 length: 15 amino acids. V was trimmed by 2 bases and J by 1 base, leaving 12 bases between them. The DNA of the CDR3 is TGTGCCAGCAGCTTACGAGGAGGACCTTCCTACGAGCAGTACTTC. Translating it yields CASSLRGGPSYEQYF.

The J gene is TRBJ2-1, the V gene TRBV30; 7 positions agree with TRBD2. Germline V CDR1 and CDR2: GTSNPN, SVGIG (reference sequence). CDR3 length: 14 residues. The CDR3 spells CSQRPSGAYNEQFF. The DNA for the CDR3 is TGTTCCCAAAGACCTAGCGGCGCATACAATGAGCAGTTCTTC.

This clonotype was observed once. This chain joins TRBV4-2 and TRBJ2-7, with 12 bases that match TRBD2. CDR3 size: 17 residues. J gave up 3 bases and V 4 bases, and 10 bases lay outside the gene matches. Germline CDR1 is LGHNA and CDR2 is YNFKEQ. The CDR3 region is CASSPGLAGGRFYEQYF. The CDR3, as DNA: TGTGCCAGCAGCCCCGGGCTAGCGGGGGGGCGTTTCTACGAGCAGTACTTC.

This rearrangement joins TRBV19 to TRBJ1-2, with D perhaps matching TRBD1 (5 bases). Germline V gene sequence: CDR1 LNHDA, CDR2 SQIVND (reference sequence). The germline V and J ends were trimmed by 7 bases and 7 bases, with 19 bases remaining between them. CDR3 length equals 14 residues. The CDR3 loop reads CASTSGRYLSGYTF. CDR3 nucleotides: TGTGCCAGTACCTCGGGACGGTACTTATCTGGCTACACCTTC.

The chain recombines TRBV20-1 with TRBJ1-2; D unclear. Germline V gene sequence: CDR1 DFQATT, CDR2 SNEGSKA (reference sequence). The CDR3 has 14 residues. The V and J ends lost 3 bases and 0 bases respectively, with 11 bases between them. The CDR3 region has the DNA TGCAGTGCTAGTTCGACAAGAGCTAACTATGGCTACACCTTC. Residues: CSASSTRANYGYTF.

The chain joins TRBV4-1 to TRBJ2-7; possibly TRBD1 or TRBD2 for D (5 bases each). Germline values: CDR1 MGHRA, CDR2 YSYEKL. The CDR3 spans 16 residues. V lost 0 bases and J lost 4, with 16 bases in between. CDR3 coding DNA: TGCGCCAGCAGCCAAGAAGCACGGGGCCCTTTTTACGAGCAGTACTTC. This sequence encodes CASSQEARGPFYEQYF.

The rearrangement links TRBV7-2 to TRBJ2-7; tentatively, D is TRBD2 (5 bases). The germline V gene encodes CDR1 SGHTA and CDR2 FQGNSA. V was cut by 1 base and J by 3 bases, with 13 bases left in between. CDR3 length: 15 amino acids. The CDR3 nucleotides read TGTGCCAGCAGCTTAGGATCGGGGTTCGGCTACGAGCAGTACTTC. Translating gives CASSLGSGFGYEQYF.

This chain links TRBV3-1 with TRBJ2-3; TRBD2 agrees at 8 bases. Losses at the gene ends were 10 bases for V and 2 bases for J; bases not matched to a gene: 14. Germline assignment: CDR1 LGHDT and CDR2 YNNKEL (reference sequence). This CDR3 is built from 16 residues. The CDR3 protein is CATGRSGSTTTDTQYF. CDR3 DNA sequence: TGTGCCACAGGGAGGAGCGGGAGCACAACCACAGATACGCAGTATTTT.

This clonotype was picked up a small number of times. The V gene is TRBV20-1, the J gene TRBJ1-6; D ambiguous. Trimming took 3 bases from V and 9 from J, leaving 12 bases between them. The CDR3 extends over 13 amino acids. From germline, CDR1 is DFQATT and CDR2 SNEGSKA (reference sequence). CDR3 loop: CSARGMGISPLHF. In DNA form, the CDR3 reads TGCAGTGCTAGGGGTATGGGGATTTCACCCCTCCACTTT.

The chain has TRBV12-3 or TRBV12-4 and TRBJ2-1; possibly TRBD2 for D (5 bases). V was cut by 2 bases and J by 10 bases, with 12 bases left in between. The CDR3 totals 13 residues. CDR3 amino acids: CASSLRRGLEQFF. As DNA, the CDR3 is TGTGCCAGCAGTTTACGCCGGGGTTTGGAGCAGTTCTTC.